One and the same sample provided the 15 T cell receptor beta chains below, sequenced in a study of T cell repertoires in cytomegalovirus infection. TCRdb itself ran the reads through MiXCR, one entry per CDR3 protein. The sample yields tens of thousands of distinct CDR3 sequences, around 40% seen once. Their target antigens are unknown. The sequenced sample was CD8+ T cells from cultured PBMCs, obtained from culture after CMV antigen stimulation. The source is a human donor in good health (CMV status not recorded). Some clones in this sample may be carry-over from other donors' samples.

The chain is built from TRBV11-2 and TRBJ2-1; 8 nucleotides align to TRBD1. This CDR3 has 17 residues. CDR1 SGHAT and CDR2 FQNNGV come from the germline V gene. The V gene end was trimmed by 5 bases and the J gene end by 2 bases; junction bases not matched to a gene: 11. The chain's CDR3 is CASSLASGQGPYNEQFF. For the CDR3, the DNA is TGTGCCAGCAGCCTCGCTTCCGGACAGGGCCCCTACAATGAGCAGTTCTTC.

The chain is built from TRBV28 and TRBJ1-4; unclear D gene. CDR1 and CDR2 from the germline V gene are MDHEN and SYDVKM. Trimming removed 5 bases at V and 0 bases at J, with 10 bases between. CDR3 length: 15 residues. The CDR3 bases are TGTGCCAGCAGTCCCACAGTTGCAACTAATGAAAAACTGTTTTTT. Translating it yields CASSPTVATNEKLFF.

On this clonotype itself: Sequence at one end of the junction differs from germline and may be a read error. The chain couples TRBV10-2 to TRBJ1-1; no clear D. Germline V gene lookup returns CDR1 WSHSY and CDR2 SAAADI. The CDR3 is 14 residues long. The chain's CDR3 is CASSEPHMNTKAFF. CDR3 bases: TGCGCCAGCAGTGAGCCCCACATGAACACTAAAGCTTTCTTT.

This clonotype was counted a few times. The chain employs TRBV4-1 and TRBJ1-6; tentative D call: TRBD1 (5 bases). The length of the CDR3 is 15 residues. Germline CDR1 and CDR2: MGHRA and YSYEKL. V was cut by 0 bases and J by 11 bases, with 14 bases left in between. DNA for the CDR3: TGCGCCAGCAGCCAAGATGGGACGCCGGGAGCACCCCTCCACTTT. Translation: CASSQDGTPGAPLHF.

This clonotype appeared a few times. CDR3 in DNA: TGTGCCAGCAGTCCCCACCGGGACCCCAATCAGCCCCAGCATTTT. Its translation is CASSPHRDPNQPQHF. The genes are TRBV27 and TRBJ1-5; D perhaps matches TRBD1 (5 bases). Germline V gives CDR1 MNHEY, CDR2 SMNVEV (reference sequence). CDR3 length equals 15 residues. Deletions cut 5 bases from V and 3 bases from J, with 14 bases between.

This clonotype was seen many times. The chain combines TRBV7-2 with TRBJ1-1; D gene unclear. V was pared by 1 base and J by 1 base, with 7 bases between. Germline CDR1 reads SGHTA; CDR2 reads FQGNSA. This CDR3 comprises 14 residues. The CDR3 sequence is CASSLGRGNTEAFF. The CDR3 region has the DNA TGTGCCAGCAGCTTAGGCCGGGGGAACACTGAAGCTTTCTTT.

The chain recombines TRBV4-1 with TRBJ1-5; D may be TRBD1 (5 bases). Per germline, CDR1 MGHRA and CDR2 YSYEKL. V lost 2 bases to trimming and J lost 3 bases, with 11 bases between them. This CDR3 comprises 15 residues. The CDR3 DNA reads TGCGCCAGCAGCCAAACTCAAGGGGACAATCAGCCCCAGCATTTT. Its protein is CASSQTQGDNQPQHF.

In this sample, this clonotype turned up a few times. The V gene is TRBV28, the J gene TRBJ2-1; 8 bases are shared with TRBD2. The CDR3 runs to 16 residues. Germline CDR1 and CDR2: MDHEN and SYDVKM. Losses at the gene ends were 1 base for V and 0 bases for J; bases not matched to a gene: 2. The CDR3 sequence is CASSLFGTSSYNEQFF. CDR3 DNA: TGTGCCAGCAGTTTATTTGGGACTAGCTCCTACAATGAGCAGTTCTTC.

The rearrangement joins TRBV27 to TRBJ2-7; 8 nucleotides agree with TRBD1. Per the germline V gene, CDR1 is MNHEY and CDR2 is SMNVEV (reference sequence). Germline trimming cut 5 bases from V and 3 bases from J; bases unmatched to any gene: 9. The CDR3 spans 15 residues. CDR3 amino acids: CASSPGTGLGYEQYF. CDR3 in DNA: TGTGCCAGCAGTCCCGGGACAGGTCTAGGCTACGAGCAGTACTTC.

This chain joins TRBV5-6 and TRBJ2-7; D is possibly TRBD1 or TRBD2 (6 bases each). V was shortened by 4 bases and J by 2 bases, with 13 bases between the two germline ends. The CDR3 loop spans 14 amino acids. CDR1 is SGHDT, CDR2 YYEEEE, per germline. The CDR3 sequence is CASSGVGGAYEQYF. CDR3 DNA sequence: TGTGCCAGCAGCGGCGTGGGGGGCGCCTACGAGCAGTACTTC.

This clonotype was detected only a few times. The rearrangement uses TRBV7-6 and TRBJ2-3, with 10 bases lining up with TRBD1. V dropped 5 bases and J dropped 3; count of bases not matched to a gene: 8. In germline, CDR1 is SGHVS, CDR2 FNYEAQ. The CDR3 is 16 residues long. CDR3 region: CASSPDRGRRTDTQYF. In DNA form, the CDR3 reads TGTGCCAGCAGCCCAGACAGGGGGCGCCGGACAGATACGCAGTATTTT.

This chain joins TRBV7-8 and TRBJ2-5; possibly TRBD2 for D (6 bases). This CDR3 contains 16 residues. Between the trimmed V and J ends, which lost 0 bases and 2 bases, there was a span of 13 bases. CDR1 and CDR2 (germline): SGHVS, FQNEAQ. The CDR3 DNA sequence: TGTGCCAGCAGCTTAGCTCCGAAAGGAGGGCAAGAGACCCAGTACTTC. Translating it yields CASSLAPKGGQETQYF.

V usage is TRBV7-6 and J usage is TRBJ1-2, with TRBD1 identical over 9 bases. Germline V gene sequence: CDR1 SGHVS, CDR2 FNYEAQ. The V and J ends lost 6 bases and 3 bases, in that order; junction bases with no gene match: 8. The CDR3 is 15 amino acids. CDR3 sequence: CASRKDRGTYYGYTF. The CDR3 bases are TGTGCCAGCAGGAAGGACAGGGGCACTTACTATGGCTACACCTTC.

The sample holds many counts of this clonotype. The chain recombines TRBV7-8 with TRBJ2-1, with D unresolved. The V gene's germline CDR1 is SGHVS and CDR2 FQNEAQ. The CDR3 has 14 amino acids. Between the trimmed V and J ends, which lost 4 bases and 7 bases, there was a span of 14 bases. In DNA, the CDR3 is TGTGCCAGCAGCTCCAGTGCCTACCGGAATGAGCAGTTCTTC. This codes for CASSSSAYRNEQFF.

Only a few counts were recorded for this clonotype. The rearrangement links TRBV5-4 to TRBJ1-2; tentative D call: TRBD1 (6 bases). Germline-derived CDR1 and CDR2 are SGHNT and YYREEE (reference sequence). This CDR3 contains 14 residues. V was trimmed by 4 bases and J by 4 bases, leaving 14 bases between them. CDR3 amino acids: CASSPEFRGYGYTF. The CDR3 DNA sequence: TGTGCCAGCAGCCCGGAGTTCAGGGGCTATGGCTACACCTTC. Full variable domain (remainder filled in from reference TRBV5-4 and TRBJ1-2): ETGVTQSPTHLIKTRGQQVTLRCSSQSGHNTVSWYQQALGQGPQFIFQYYREEENGRGNFPPRFSGLQFPNYSSELNVNALELDDSALYLCASSPEFRGYGYTFGSGTRLTVV.